One sample yielded the 19 T cell receptor beta chains listed below, sequenced in a study of T cells in Graves' hyperthyroidism and ophthalmopathy. It was RNA transcripts that yielded the amplified TCR beta CDR3 regions. The HTBI primer set served for first-round RT-PCR of the TCR CDR3. Each CDR3 protein is one row after TCRdb ran MiXCR on the multiplex PCR reads. In the table there are about 500,000 distinct CDR3 sequences, approximately 14% of which are singletons. The sequenced sample consisted of blood. These receptors were taken from a woman between 18 and 29 years old with Graves' hyperthyroidism.

This clonotype was found a few times. The genes are TRBV12-3 or TRBV12-4 and TRBJ1-2; TRBD1 might be the D (5 bases). The CDR3 extends over 16 amino acids. V dropped 2 bases and J dropped 6 bases, with 19 bases sitting between them. CDR3 in DNA: TGTGCCAGCAGTTTAATCTTCTGGGGGACCCTAAATGGCTACACCTTC. Protein product: CASSLIFWGTLNGYTF.

This clonotype came up a few times. V gene TRBV28 combines with J gene TRBJ2-3; a weak D match, TRBD2 (6 bases). This CDR3 is 15 amino acids long. From germline, CDR1 is MDHEN and CDR2 SYDVKM. The germline V and J ends were trimmed by 2 bases and 2 bases, with 11 bases remaining between them. CDR3 sequence reads: CASSLRRELTDTQYF. The CDR3, as DNA: TGTGCCAGCAGTTTAAGGCGGGAACTCACAGATACGCAGTATTTT. Full variable domain (outside the CDR3, taken from reference TRBV28 and TRBJ2-3): DVKVTQSSRYLVKRTGEKVFLECVQDMDHENMFWYRQDPGLGLRLIYFSYDVKMKEKGDIPEGYSVSREKKERFSLILESASTNQTSMYLCASSLRRELTDTQYFGPGTRLTVL.

This chain uses TRBV20-1 with TRBJ1-2; D gene uncertain. V was trimmed by 5 bases and J by 5 bases, leaving 18 bases between them. CDR3 length equals 14 residues. Germline CDR1 DFQATT, CDR2 SNEGSKA (reference sequence). CDR3: CSAPSGGYRYGYTF. As DNA, the CDR3 is TGCAGTGCTCCGTCGGGAGGGTACCGGTATGGCTACACCTTC.

This chain connects TRBV12-3 or TRBV12-4 to TRBJ2-2; 11 nucleotides line up with TRBD2. After removal of 4 bases from V and 0 bases from J, the junction contained 7 bases not matched to a gene. This CDR3 contains 18 residues. CDR3 region: CASSSGLAVTANTGELFF. The CDR3 nucleotides read TGTGCCAGCAGTTCGGGACTAGCGGTAACCGCGAACACCGGGGAGCTGTTTTTT.

This clonotype was recorded once. This may arise from a read error, as a much more abundant clone is one base away. V and J are TRBV12-3 or TRBV12-4 and TRBJ2-1; tentatively, D is TRBD2 (5 bases). Trimming pared 6 bases from V and 7 bases from J, leaving 10 bases between. This CDR3 comprises 12 residues. CDR3 in DNA: TGTGCCAGCAGCTGTCCGGGGAATGAGCAGTTCTTC. Residues: CASSCPGNEQFF.

A remark on this clonotype: This may be a read error: a much more frequent sequence differs by one nucleotide. This chain connects TRBV29-1 to TRBJ1-1, with D possibly matching TRBD1 (5 bases). Trimming shortened V by 4 bases and J by 2 bases, and 14 bases separated the two germline ends. CDR1 and CDR2 (germline): SQVTM, ANQGSEA. The CDR3 spans 14 residues. In DNA form, the CDR3 reads TGCAGCGTTGGGGGCAGACTTATCAACACTGAAGCTTTCTTT. Translated, it gives CSVGGRLINTEAFF.

This clonotype was seen ten or more times. J is TRBJ2-7 and V is TRBV12-3 or TRBV12-4, with 7 bases fitting TRBD1. J lost 3 bases, V lost 3 bases, and 5 bases had no gene match. The CDR3 loop spans 14 amino acids. The CDR3 nucleotides read TGTGCCAGCAGTTTGGGGGACAGTAGCTACGAGCAGTACTTC. Its translation is CASSLGDSSYEQYF.

This clonotype occurred many times. This chain uses TRBV11-2 with TRBJ1-2, with D possibly matching TRBD1 (5 bases). CDR3 size: 13 residues. Trimming stripped 5 bases from V and 4 bases from J, with 11 bases between. Per germline, CDR1 SGHAT and CDR2 FQNNGV. For the CDR3, the DNA is TGTGCCAGCAGCGCCGGGACCGTCTATGGCTACACCTTC. The encoded protein is CASSAGTVYGYTF.

This clonotype was seen ten or more times. V gene TRBV6-1 combines with J gene TRBJ2-1; D gene uncertain. Trimming removed 7 bases from V and 5 bases from J, with 12 bases in between. The CDR3 sequence is 13 residues long. Germline loops: CDR1 MNHNS, CDR2 SASEGT. The CDR3 spells CASMLDFHNEQFF. The CDR3, as DNA: TGTGCCAGCATGTTAGACTTTCACAATGAGCAGTTCTTC.

This clonotype was counted between two and nine times. The chain recombines TRBV9 with TRBJ1-1; no reliable D call. Trimming shortened V by 0 bases and J by 0 bases, and 9 bases separated the two germline ends. Germline V lookup: CDR1 SGDLS, CDR2 YYNGEE. The CDR3 runs to 15 residues. CDR3 protein: CASSVGAGLNTEAFF. CDR3 DNA: TGTGCCAGCAGCGTAGGGGCAGGTCTGAACACTGAAGCTTTCTTT.

This clonotype was picked up many times. The J gene is TRBJ1-2, the V gene TRBV12-3 or TRBV12-4; the D is unclear. The V and J ends lost 3 bases and 4 bases respectively, with 9 bases between them. This CDR3 region has 13 residues. The chain's CDR3 is CASSFRLSYGYTF. The CDR3 DNA reads as TGTGCCAGCAGTTTCCGCTTAAGCTATGGCTACACCTTC.

Many counts were recorded for this clonotype. This sequence joins TRBV20-1 and TRBJ2-1, with 11 bases aligning to TRBD2. The CDR3 spans 14 residues. Germline CDR1 DFQATT, CDR2 SNEGSKA (reference sequence). The trim removed 6 bases at V and 8 bases at J, leaving 9 bases unmatched. CDR3 residues: CSALTSGRGYEQFF. The DNA for the CDR3 is TGCAGTGCACTAACTAGCGGGAGAGGGTATGAGCAGTTCTTC.

This clonotype was picked up a small number of times. The V gene is TRBV12-3 or TRBV12-4, the J gene TRBJ1-1, with no clear D. V was cut by 0 bases and J by 1 base, with 6 bases left in between. CDR3 length: 14 residues. The CDR3 DNA is TGTGCCAGCAGTTTAGCGGTGGAGAACACTGAAGCTTTCTTT. Protein product: CASSLAVENTEAFF.

This clonotype was detected ten times or more. In DNA form, the CDR3 reads TGTGCCAGCAGTGAATATGAGGGGGGAAACACTGAAGCTTTCTTT. Residues: CASSEYEGGNTEAFF. The chain is built from TRBV25-1 and TRBJ1-1, with a possible D match to TRBD1 (6 bases). The germline CDR1 and CDR2 sequences are MGHDK and SYGVNS. The CDR3 sequence is 15 residues long. The V end was cut by 0 bases, the J end by 2 bases, with 10 bases between.

This chain links TRBV12-3 or TRBV12-4 with TRBJ1-1; 8 bases fit TRBD1. The CDR3 runs to 14 residues. V dropped 5 bases and J dropped 5; count of bases not matched to a gene: 7. The CDR3 DNA sequence: TGTGCCAGCAGTCAGACAGGGGACAGAACTGAAGCTTTCTTT. Residues: CASSQTGDRTEAFF.

This clonotype was found many times. The chain couples TRBV24-1 to TRBJ2-4; a weak D match, TRBD1 (6 bases). Trimming stripped 1 base from V and 8 bases from J, with 17 bases between. Per germline, CDR1 KGHDR and CDR2 SFDVKD. There are 16 residues in the CDR3. The DNA for the CDR3 is TGTGCCACCAGTGATTTACATACAGGGATCGGGCACATTCAGTACTTC. Translated, it gives CATSDLHTGIGHIQYF.

In its sample, this clonotype was seen a few times. The chain combines TRBV7-2 with TRBJ1-2, with D perhaps matching TRBD1 (5 bases). This CDR3 spans 15 amino acids. CDR1 SGHTA and CDR2 FQGNSA come from the germline V gene. V shed 5 bases and J shed 0 bases, with 13 bases lying between them. CDR3 loop: CASSPRAPTNYGYTF. CDR3 coding DNA: TGTGCCAGCAGCCCCAGGGCCCCGACTAACTATGGCTACACCTTC.

This clonotype was seen ten or more times. The chain is built from TRBV6-1 and TRBJ1-2; D gene uncertain. CDR3 length equals 12 residues. Germline V lookup: CDR1 MNHNS, CDR2 SASEGT. Trimming left V 6 bases short and J 8 bases short, with 13 bases between. The CDR3 bases are TGTGCCAGCAGATATCCGGGTGAGGGCTACACCTTC. Amino acids: CASRYPGEGYTF.

This clonotype was found a few times. The rearrangement links TRBV12-3 or TRBV12-4 to TRBJ2-7; 8 positions agree with TRBD1. This CDR3 has 12 amino acids. J gave up 6 bases and V 4 bases, and 2 bases lay outside the gene matches. The chain's CDR3 is CASSYTGGEQYV. The DNA for the CDR3 is TGTGCCAGCAGTTATACAGGGGGCGAGCAGTACGTC.